This T cell receptor (beta chain) appears in the sequencing data of a study of response to subunit inactivated influenza vaccine. Study results and limitations: Each seasonal influenza vaccination recruits few new T cells, the authors suggested.

From the RT-PCR reads, TCRdb called clonotypes with MiXCR, one entry per CDR3 protein. The data show 550,000 to 600,000 distinct CDR3 sequences, roughly 10% seen once. This clonotype was detected only a few times. Its target is not known. The V gene lost 2 bases and the J gene lost 7 bases, with 9 bases spanning the gap. Germline CDR1 KGHSH, CDR2 LQKENI. The length of the CDR3 is 13 residues. The sequence came from a man between 50 and 59 years old who received an inactivated influenza vaccine. The sequencing here drew on PBMCs from blood, taken on the day of vaccination. The gene calls are TRBV18 and TRBJ2-1, with D maybe TRBD2 (5 bases). This CDR3 is CASSPGSGNEQFF. CDR3 in DNA: TGTGCCAGCTCACCAGGGAGCGGAAATGAGCAGTTCTTC.